Listed below are T cell receptor beta chains from one sample, sequenced in a study of T-cell memory formation after mild COVID-19. Each CDR3 protein gets one entry after TCRdb re-called the 5' RACE reads with MiXCR. The sample holds 300,000 to 400,000 distinct CDR3 sequences; about 15% are singletons and the top ten take roughly 22%. Material for sequencing was PBMCs or a T cell subset sorted from them (not recorded which). The receptors originated from a man younger than 30 who had mild COVID-19 (a few samples of this study predate the infection). Cell type and time point are not known. CDR3s include the opening cysteine and the closing phenylalanine or tryptophan. The D gene is left open where the match is weak. Size values are once, few and many counts, or a class for expanded clones, and some rows have none.

d_call	j_call	cdr3_length	v_call	clone_size	cdr3_aa	cdr3_nt
TRBD2	TRBJ2-1	16	TRBV11-2	few	CASSPLGLAGSGEQFF	TGTGCCAGCAGCCCCCTAGGACTAGCGGGGAGTGGTGAGCAGTTCTTC
.	TRBJ2-3	12	TRBV18	few	CASSPWEDTQYF	TGTGCCAGCTCACCATGGGAAGATACGCAGTATTTT
.	TRBJ1-6	13	TRBV6-5	few	CASSYRSNSPLHF	TGTGCCAGCAGTTACAGAAGTAATTCACCCCTCCACTTT
TRBD2	TRBJ2-3	16	TRBV12-3/TRBV12-4	few	CASSLLRLAGTDTQYF	TGTGCCAGCAGTCTCCTAAGACTAGCGGGAACAGATACGCAGTATTTT
.	TRBJ2-3	15	TRBV4-2	.	CASSQPDSSTDTQYF	TGTGCCAGCAGCCAACCGGACTCGAGCACAGATACGCAGTATTTT
.	TRBJ1-4	15	TRBV6-5	.	CASSYSNLDGEKLFF	TGTGCCAGCAGTTACTCGAACTTAGACGGTGAAAAACTGTTTTTT
.	TRBJ2-6	17	TRBV18	.	CASSPTPPRPGANVLTF	TGTGCCAGCTCACCCACTCCGCCAAGGCCTGGGGCCAACGTCCTGACTTTC
.	TRBJ1-1	14	TRBV7-9	.	CASSFFGRSTEAFF	TGTGCCAGCAGCTTCTTCGGACGGAGCACTGAAGCTTTCTTT
.	TRBJ1-5	15	TRBV16	.	CASSPTWDSNQPQHF	TGTGCCAGCAGCCCGACGTGGGATAGCAATCAGCCCCAGCATTTT
.	TRBJ1-2	16	TRBV6-2/TRBV6-3	.	CASSYSPRDGRYGYTF	TGTGCCAGCAGTTACTCACCCCGGGACGGAAGATATGGCTACACCTTC
.	TRBJ1-2	13	TRBV5-5	few	CASSRDRSDGYTF	TGTGCCAGCAGCCGTGACAGGTCTGATGGCTACACCTTC
.	TRBJ2-6	17	TRBV9	.	CASTDGGSLFGANVLTF	TGTGCCAGTACCGACGGCGGGTCTCTCTTTGGGGCCAACGTCCTGACTTTC
TRBD1	TRBJ2-5	15	TRBV27	few	CASSQGQGGQETQYF	TGTGCCAGCAGTCAGGGACAGGGTGGGCAAGAGACCCAGTACTTC
.	TRBJ2-3	14	TRBV20-1	.	CSVGDYVGTDTQYF	TGCAGTGTCGGGGATTATGTGGGCACAGATACGCAGTATTTT
.	TRBJ2-2	13	TRBV10-3	.	CAIGPEAGGELFF	TGTGCCATCGGCCCTGAGGCAGGCGGGGAGCTGTTTTTT
.	TRBJ1-4	13	TRBV29-1	many	CSVEDTERGKLFF	TGCAGCGTTGAAGACACAGAGAGGGGTAAACTGTTTTTT
TRBD2	TRBJ2-5	13	TRBV11-2	.	CASRGGERETQYF	TGTGCCAGCAGGGGGGGGGAGCGAGAGACCCAGTACTTC
.	TRBJ2-7	14	TRBV30	few	CAWSVQDSSYEQYF	TGTGCCTGGAGTGTACAGGACAGCTCCTACGAGCAGTACTTC
.	TRBJ1-5	15	TRBV6-2/TRBV6-3	few	CASSYAGFPNQPQHF	TGTGCCAGCAGTTACGCGGGATTTCCCAATCAGCCCCAGCATTTT
.	TRBJ2-2	18	TRBV29-1	.	CSNWCPTEASVNTGELFF	TGCAGCAATTGGTGCCCCACGGAAGCGAGCGTTAACACCGGGGAGCTGTTTTTT
.	TRBJ1-1	12	TRBV29-1	.	CSVADGSSGAFF	TGCAGCGTTGCGGACGGTTCGAGCGGAGCTTTCTTT
.	TRBJ1-2	17	TRBV5-1	.	CASSLEPPGSGDYGYTF	TGCGCCAGCAGCTTGGAGCCCCCAGGATCTGGTGACTATGGCTACACCTTC
.	TRBJ1-4	16	TRBV5-1	.	CASSQYSGTTNEKLFF	TGCGCCAGCAGCCAATACTCAGGGACAACTAATGAAAAACTGTTTTTT
TRBD1	TRBJ1-5	14	TRBV27	.	CASSTTGGEQPQHF	TGTGCCAGCAGTACCACAGGGGGCGAGCAGCCCCAGCATTTT